The 9 T cell receptor beta chains below come from one sample, sequenced in a study of spatial heterogeneity in lung cancer. Study-level results: Mutation tallies in tumors tracked expanded intratumoral alpha and beta TCR counts.

Described time point: sample taken at primary tumor resection. TCRdb reprocessed the 5' RACE reads with MiXCR, giving one entry per CDR3 protein. In the table there are fewer than 1,500 distinct CDR3 sequences, 15% to 17% of which are singletons. Their specific antigens are unknown. Sequenced here: lung tumor tissue, sampled at surgery. All receptors derive from a male donor with early-stage non-small cell lung cancer.

By sample share, this clonotype is medium-sized. The library was designed around alpha chains, so this beta chain is a stray read whose abundance carries little weight. The chain carries TRBV7-2 and TRBJ1-4; D is unresolved. Germline CDR1 is SGHTA and CDR2 is FQGNSA. The CDR3 extends over 18 amino acids. V was trimmed by 6 bases and J by 0 bases, leaving 20 bases between them. The CDR3 is CASSSGPTAFATNEKLFF. CDR3 DNA: TGTGCCAGCAGTTCCGGGCCGACCGCCTTTGCAACTAATGAAAAACTGTTTTTT.

By proportion, this clonotype is medium-sized. The size of this beta chain means little, since it is a stray read in a library made for alpha chains. This rearrangement joins TRBV6-5 to TRBJ2-7; TRBD2 agrees at 14 bases. CDR3 size: 15 residues. J gave up 3 bases and V 2 bases, and 0 bases lay outside the gene matches. Germline V lookup: CDR1 MNHEY, CDR2 SVGAGI. In DNA, the CDR3 is TGTGCCAGCAGTTACGGGACTAGCGGGGGCTACGAGCAGTACTTC. As protein: CASSYGTSGGYEQYF.

This clonotype rates as medium-sized. Because this beta chain is a stray read in a library intended to capture alpha chains, its abundance should not be given much weight. This rearrangement joins TRBV29-1 to TRBJ2-2; no reliable D call. V lost 6 bases to trimming and J lost 5 bases, with 10 bases between them. The CDR3 is 12 amino acids. CDR1 and CDR2 (germline): SQVTM, ANQGSEA. CDR3: CSVGTETGELFF. CDR3 in DNA: TGCAGCGTCGGAACAGAAACCGGGGAGCTGTTTTTT.

This clonotype is deemed medium-sized. The library was prepared for alpha chains; this beta chain is a stray read, so its frequency means little. The chain recombines TRBV7-8 with TRBJ2-1; possible D gene TRBD2, 5 bases. CDR1 is SGHVS and CDR2 is FQNEAQ in the germline V gene. The ends were cut back, 3 bases at V and 2 bases at J, with 8 bases in the middle. This CDR3 contains 14 residues. CDR3 protein: CASSFGEAYNEQFF. The DNA of the CDR3 is TGTGCCAGCAGCTTCGGGGAAGCCTACAATGAGCAGTTCTTC.

This clonotype has ten or more counts. The library was designed around alpha chains, so this beta chain is a stray read whose abundance carries little weight. V gene TRBV20-1 combines with J gene TRBJ2-2; D uncertain. The V end was cut by 4 bases, the J end by 4 bases, with 13 bases between. Per germline, CDR1 DFQATT and CDR2 SNEGSKA (reference sequence). CDR3 length equals 14 residues. The CDR3 sequence is CSAIQNSGTGELFF. CDR3 bases: TGCAGTGCTATCCAGAACTCGGGCACCGGGGAGCTGTTTTTT.

This clonotype is medium-sized within its sample. This beta chain is a stray sequence in a library constructed for alpha chains; its clone size is not meaningful. The rearrangement links TRBV3-1 to TRBJ2-3; the D gene is possibly TRBD2 (7 bases). The CDR3 totals 16 residues. Germline CDR1 LGHDT, CDR2 YNNKEL (reference sequence). The V and J ends lost 4 bases and 3 bases respectively, with 17 bases between them. CDR3 amino acids: CASSPMGGGATDTQYF. CDR3 DNA: TGTGCCAGCAGCCCCATGGGGGGGGGGGCGACAGATACGCAGTATTTT.

By frequency in the sample, this clonotype is medium-sized. Within a library made for alpha chains, this beta chain is off target, and its count is uninformative. The gene calls are TRBV7-2 and TRBJ2-1; the match to TRBD2 covers 12 bases. This CDR3 region has 16 residues. V trimming: 3 bases; J trimming: 4 bases; junction bases outside the gene matches: 4. Germline assignment: CDR1 SGHTA and CDR2 FQGNSA. For the CDR3, the DNA is TGTGCCAGCAGCTTCTGGACTAGCGGGGAATACAATGAGCAGTTCTTC. As protein: CASSFWTSGEYNEQFF.

By sample fraction, this clonotype is medium-sized (0.01 to 0.1%). Because the library targeted alpha chains, this beta chain is an off-target read whose size means little. The chain employs TRBV5-1 and TRBJ2-1; TRBD1 agrees at 9 bases. Trimming took 4 bases from V and 6 from J; bases not matched to a gene: 5. Germline loops: CDR1 SGHRS, CDR2 YFSETQ. This CDR3 is 14 amino acids long. The CDR3 is CASSTGTGINEQFF. The CDR3 bases are TGCGCCAGCAGCACCGGGACAGGGATCAATGAGCAGTTCTTC.

By share, this clonotype ranks as medium-sized. This beta chain appears as a stray read in a library generated for alpha chains; its size is not informative. The gene calls are TRBV6-2 or TRBV6-3 and TRBJ2-3, with D perhaps matching TRBD2 (6 bases). Germline values: CDR1 MNHEY, CDR2 SVGEGT. Between the trimmed V and J ends, which lost 6 bases and 0 bases, there was a span of 16 bases. The CDR3 is 16 residues long. The CDR3 DNA is TGTGCCAGCAGCCCACGAGCGGGCCGAAGCACAGATACGCAGTATTTT. As protein: CASSPRAGRSTDTQYF.